This T cell receptor beta chain stems from a study of molecular identifiers for immune sequencing clone quantification (dated by TCRdb to about 2018). Context from the whole study: For a replicate experiment, the RNA from either 20,000 or 100,000 naive CD8 T cells was divided into five aliquots, and four of those aliquots went on to sequencing. This methods study benchmarked molecular-identifier clustering-based TCR repertoire sequencing (MIDCIRS) and TCR RNA copy counting, using CD8 T cells to do so. Here is what the overall study found, with its caveats: Without barcode sub-clustering, chimeric consensus sequences inflated TCR diversity; chimeras reached as high as 47%. In CMV-specific effector cells, clones with more than 20 RNA copies accounted for over 98% of molecules, whereas in naive cells such clones accounted for under 1%. Spiked-in Jurkat TCR RNA equal to a single cell's worth was reported to be detectable even within one million naive CD8 T cells. The naive libraries included spiked-in Jurkat TCR RNA (approximately ten copies' worth), and this RNA is not part of the donor repertoire. Approximately 3 recovered TCR RNA copies per cell were obtained by modeling, versus about 9.7 by digital PCR, implying a capture efficiency of approximately 27%. Highly expanded clone sizes could be underestimated because identical TCR molecules may share a barcode.

The CDR3 spans 16 residues, from the cysteine through the phenylalanine. The CDR3 DNA has 48 bases and is translated from base 1. CDR1 is given as MDHEN and CDR2 as SYDVKM, both from the germline V gene. Library preparation was by PCR. Data came from an Illumina HiSeq 4000. Bulk TCR libraries were prepared as previously described, using TCR primers listed in Table S5. Total RNA was purified with the Qiagen AllPrep DNA/RNA kit. Before analysis, reads from multiple sequencing runs of the same library were pooled. The study's processing was this. Only reads with exact TCR constant sequence were kept, trimmed to 150 nt, and grouped by their 12-nt molecular barcodes. Within each barcode group, reads were sub-clustered at a 15% Levenshtein threshold, and quality-weighted consensus sequences were built per RNA molecule. Non-functional sequences were removed, as were lower-count sequences one edit away from another. On the basis of fitting two negative binomial distributions, barcode sub-clusters with fewer than 20% of the maximum read count were discarded. The public reads were reanalyzed by TCRdb: fastp trimming at Q25, MiXCR alignment, in-frame beta chains only. Merged by CDR3 protein, the rows form single entries marked with the most common genes and DNA. The V and J calls, along with clone size, are taken from TCRdb and not from the paper's own processing. The sample data list roughly 90,000 distinct CDR3 sequences, and under 20% of these were observed just once. 0.75% to 0.95% of the sample is in the top ten clones.

With respect to this clonotype: Its antigen is unknown. One junction end does not reproduce the germline sequence, and a read error may be involved.

Libraries of naive CD8 T cells were generated from about 19,000 to 1,100,000 sorted cells, with 10%, 30% or 50% of the purified RNA used. On a BD FACSAria II, naive CD8 T cells were FACS-sorted as CD8+CD4-CCR7+CD45RA+ and collected into RLT Plus buffer. To test detection sensitivity, Jurkat RNA equivalent to more than 8 TCR copies was spiked into samples of about 19,000-1,000,000 naive CD8 T cells. Enrichment of CD8 T cells was performed with RosetteSep CD8+ T Cell Enrichment Cocktail and Ficoll-Paque, after which ACK red cell lysis was carried out. The sequence links TRBV28 to TRBJ1-4, with TRBD1 tentatively as D gene (5 bases match). Sample: naive CD8+ T cells from blood, with Jurkat cell RNA spiked in. The cell subset or site label, read with the paper, signifies: FACS-sorted CD8+CD4-CCR7+CD45RA+ naive T cells. The TCR sequence derives from a human donor in good health. Some libraries in this study had Jurkat cell RNA spiked in. The CDR3 has the sequence CASSFPNQGGNEELFF. The nucleotide sequence is given as TGTGCCAGCAGTTTCCCGAACCAGGGAGGTAATGAAGAACTGTTTTTT.